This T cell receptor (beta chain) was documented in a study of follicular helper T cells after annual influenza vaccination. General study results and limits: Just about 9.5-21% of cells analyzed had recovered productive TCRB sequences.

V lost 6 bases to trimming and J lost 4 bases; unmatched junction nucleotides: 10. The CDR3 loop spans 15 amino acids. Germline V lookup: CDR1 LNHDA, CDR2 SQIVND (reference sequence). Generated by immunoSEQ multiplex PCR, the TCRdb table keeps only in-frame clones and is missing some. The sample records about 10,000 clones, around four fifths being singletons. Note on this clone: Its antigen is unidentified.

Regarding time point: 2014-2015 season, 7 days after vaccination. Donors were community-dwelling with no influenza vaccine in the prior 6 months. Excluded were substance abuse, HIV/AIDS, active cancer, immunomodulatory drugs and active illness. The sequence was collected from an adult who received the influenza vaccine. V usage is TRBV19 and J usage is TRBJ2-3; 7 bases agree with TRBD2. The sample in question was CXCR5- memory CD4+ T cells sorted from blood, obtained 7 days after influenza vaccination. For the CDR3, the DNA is TGTGCCAGTAGGCGAACCGGGACTATATCAGATACGCAGTATTTT. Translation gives CASRRTGTISDTQYF.